This record concerns one TCR beta chain sequence. The antigen is undetermined. The sample originates from a study of cytomegalovirus exposure and HLA in healthy donors. CDR3 size: 16 residues. Trimming took off 5 bases at V and 4 bases at J, with 21 bases between the two ends. From germline, CDR1 is MNHEY and CDR2 SMNVEV (reference sequence). Overall study results and limits: One later analysis reportedly identified an Asian-associated ancestry cluster that showed fewer N-insertions than the roughly 700-donor mean.

Both 60 Vbeta primers and 13 Jbeta primers went into the PCR. Repertoires were generated with immunoSEQ multiplex PCR, while TCRdb's copy carries only in-frame clones and drops some. The profile covers about 68,000 clones, with about 81% appearing a single time and about 6.5% taken by the ten largest. This TCR came from a human donor in good health. V and J are TRBV27 and TRBJ2-7; the D gene is possibly TRBD1 (6 bases). The specimen was PBMCs. The CDR3 DNA reads as TGTGCCAGCAGTCTACCTCGGGGCAGGGGAGCATACGAGCAGTACTTC. Its translation: CASSLPRGRGAYEQYF.